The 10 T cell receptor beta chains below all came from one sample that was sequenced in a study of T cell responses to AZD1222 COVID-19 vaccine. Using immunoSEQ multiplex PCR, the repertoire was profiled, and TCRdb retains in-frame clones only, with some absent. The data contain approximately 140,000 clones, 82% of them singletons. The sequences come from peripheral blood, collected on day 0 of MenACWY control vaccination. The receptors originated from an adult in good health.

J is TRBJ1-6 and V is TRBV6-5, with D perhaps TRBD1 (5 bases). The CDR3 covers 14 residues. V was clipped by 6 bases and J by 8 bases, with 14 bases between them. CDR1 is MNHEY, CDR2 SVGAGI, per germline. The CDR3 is CASSPRGPDSPLHF. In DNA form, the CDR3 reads TGTGCCAGCAGCCCCCGGGGACCTGATTCACCCCTCCACTTT.

The CDR3 DNA reads TGTGCCAGCAGCTTAGCCGCCACCACGCACACTGAAGCTTTCTTT. It translates to CASSLAATTHTEAFF. The V gene is TRBV7-9, the J gene TRBJ1-1; D ambiguous. Germline V lookup: CDR1 SEHNR, CDR2 FQNEAQ (reference sequence). Trimming shortened V by 0 bases and J by 3 bases, and 11 bases separated the two germline ends. This CDR3 is 15 amino acids long.

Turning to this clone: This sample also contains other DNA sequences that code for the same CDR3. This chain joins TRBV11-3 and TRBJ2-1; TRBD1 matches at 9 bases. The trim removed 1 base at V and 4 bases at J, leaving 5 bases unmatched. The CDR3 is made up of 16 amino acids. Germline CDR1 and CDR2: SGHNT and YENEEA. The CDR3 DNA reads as TGTGCCAGCAGCTTAGGTGGGACAGGGTCGTACAATGAGCAGTTCTTC. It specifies CASSLGGTGSYNEQFF.

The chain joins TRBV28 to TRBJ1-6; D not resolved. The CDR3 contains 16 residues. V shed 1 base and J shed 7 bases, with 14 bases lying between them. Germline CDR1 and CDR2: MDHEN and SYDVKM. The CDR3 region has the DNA TGTGCCAGCAGTTTATCGGGAGGGTCTAGGAATTCACCCCTCCACTTT. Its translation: CASSLSGGSRNSPLHF.

This CDR3 is CASSYIGIRETQYF. In DNA, the CDR3 is TGTGCCAGCAGTTACATAGGGATAAGAGAGACCCAGTACTTC. The chain couples TRBV6-5 to TRBJ2-5; D gene ambiguous. Germline V CDR1 and CDR2: MNHEY, SVGAGI. V was cut by 2 bases and J by 4 bases, with 11 bases left in between. The CDR3 runs 14 residues.

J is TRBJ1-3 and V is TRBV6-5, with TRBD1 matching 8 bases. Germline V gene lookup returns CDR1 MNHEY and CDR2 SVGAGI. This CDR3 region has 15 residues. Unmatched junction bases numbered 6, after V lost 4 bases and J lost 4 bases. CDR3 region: CASSWRQGRGNTIYF. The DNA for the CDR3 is TGTGCCAGCAGTTGGCGACAGGGGAGGGGAAACACCATATATTTT.

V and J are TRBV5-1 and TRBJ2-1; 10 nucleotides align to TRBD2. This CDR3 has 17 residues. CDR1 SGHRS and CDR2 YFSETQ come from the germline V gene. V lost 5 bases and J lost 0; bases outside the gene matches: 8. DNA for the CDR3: TGCGCCAGCAGAATTAGCGGGGGGACTAGCTCCTACAATGAGCAGTTCTTC. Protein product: CASRISGGTSSYNEQFF. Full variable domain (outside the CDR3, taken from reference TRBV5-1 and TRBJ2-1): KAGVTQTPRYLIKTRGQQVTLSCSPISGHRSVSWYQQTPGQGLQFLFEYFSETQRNKGNFPGRFSGRQFSNSRSEMNVSTLELGDSALYLCASRISGGTSSYNEQFFGPGTRLTVL.

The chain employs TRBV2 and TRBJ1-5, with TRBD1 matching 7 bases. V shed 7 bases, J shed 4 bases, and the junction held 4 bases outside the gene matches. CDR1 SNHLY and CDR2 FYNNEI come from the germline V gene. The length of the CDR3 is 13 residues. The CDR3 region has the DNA TGTGCCAGCAATAAGGGGGCGAATCAGCCCCAGCATTTT. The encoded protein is CASNKGANQPQHF.

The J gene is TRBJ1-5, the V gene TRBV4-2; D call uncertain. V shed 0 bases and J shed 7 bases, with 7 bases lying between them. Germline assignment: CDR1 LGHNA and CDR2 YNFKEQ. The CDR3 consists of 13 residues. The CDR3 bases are TGTGCCAGCAGCCAAGATCGCGGGCAGCCCCAGCATTTT. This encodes CASSQDRGQPQHF.

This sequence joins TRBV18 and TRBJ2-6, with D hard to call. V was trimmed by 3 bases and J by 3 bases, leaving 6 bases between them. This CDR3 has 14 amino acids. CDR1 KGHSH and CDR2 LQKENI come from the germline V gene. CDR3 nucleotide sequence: TGTGCCAGCTCACCTGACATTGGGGCCAACGTCCTGACTTTC. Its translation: CASSPDIGANVLTF.